What follows are 28 T cell receptor beta chains derived from one specimen sequenced in a study of HIV-infected patients and healthy controls (dated by TCRdb to the mid-2010s). The study collected follow-up blood from HIV-infected patients roughly three months, about 14 weeks, after antiretroviral therapy began. Whole blood was used without cell fractionation, so all unsorted peripheral T cells were reflected in the repertoire. Libraries came from 5' RACE. This sample was sequenced with an Illumina MiSeq. SuperScript III was used to reverse transcribe 500 ng RNA with primers targeting the alpha and beta constant regions. Separate alpha and beta chain libraries were made by chain-specific third strand synthesis with multiplexing indices. The public reads were reprocessed in TCRdb via fastp at Q25 and MiXCR, keeping in-frame beta chains. Rows merge per CDR3 protein into single entries with the most common DNA and genes. A total of some 20,000 distinct CDR3 sequences appear in this sample, 7.5% to 10% of them only once. Jointly, the top ten make up 21% of the sample.

The material was blood, obtained during antiretroviral therapy. Every receptor here comes from an adult with HIV infection.

The genes are TRBV7-2 and TRBJ2-1; D unresolved. V lost 2 bases, J lost 7 bases, and 6 bases lay in between. Germline assignment: CDR1 SGHTA and CDR2 FQGNSA. The CDR3 totals 12 residues. The CDR3 spells CASSLIRNEQFF. Here the CDR3 DNA reads TGTGCCAGCAGCTTAATTCGGAATGAGCAGTTCTTC.

This clonotype was recorded at least ten times. This chain links TRBV5-1 with TRBJ2-3; the match to TRBD1 covers 8 bases. There are 17 residues in the CDR3. The J segment lost 0 bases and the V segment lost 1 base, leaving 7 bases of the junction unmatched. Germline values: CDR1 SGHRS, CDR2 YFSETQ. CDR3 DNA: TGCGCCAGCAGCTTGACTGGACAGGGCTCTAGCACAGATACGCAGTATTTT. The encoded protein is CASSLTGQGSSTDTQYF.

This chain links TRBV4-1 with TRBJ2-2; D may be TRBD1 (8 bases). The CDR3 spans 17 residues. V was clipped by 4 bases and J by 3 bases, with 18 bases between them. Germline CDR1 and CDR2: MGHRA and YSYEKL. The CDR3 reads CASSPSGIQGDTGELFF. Here the CDR3 DNA reads TGCGCCAGCAGCCCTAGCGGCATACAGGGGGACACCGGGGAGCTGTTTTTT.

This clonotype was recorded many times. The rearrangement joins TRBV29-1 to TRBJ2-3; D not resolved. CDR1 and CDR2 from the germline V gene are SQVTM and ANQGSEA. The CDR3 runs to 11 residues. V was trimmed by 6 bases and J by 2 bases, leaving 6 bases between them. CDR3 coding DNA: TGCAGCGTCCCTCTCACAGATACGCAGTATTTT. Protein product: CSVPLTDTQYF.

This clonotype was seen ten or more times. This chain links TRBV6-5 with TRBJ2-2; D possibly uses TRBD1 or TRBD2 (5 bases each). V lost 4 bases to trimming and J lost 7 bases, with 10 bases between them. Germline CDR1 MNHEY, CDR2 SVGAGI. The CDR3 is 13 residues long. The CDR3 spells CASSSRDDGELFF. CDR3 sequence (DNA): TGTGCCAGCAGTTCCCGGGACGACGGGGAGCTGTTTTTT.

This clonotype was found many times. The chain has TRBV19 and TRBJ1-5, with D perhaps matching TRBD1 (6 bases). V gave up 0 bases and J gave up 5 bases, with 11 bases separating them. The CDR3 loop spans 15 amino acids. The germline V gene has CDR1 LNHDA and CDR2 SQIVND (reference sequence). CDR3 loop: CASSIDPRGYQPQHF. The DNA of the CDR3 is TGTGCCAGTAGTATAGATCCGAGGGGGTATCAGCCCCAGCATTTT.

There are many counts of this clonotype. The chain links TRBV4-1 to TRBJ2-7; D could derive from TRBD1 or TRBD2 (6 bases each). V lost 0 bases, J lost 12 bases, and 18 bases lay in between. The CDR3 has 14 residues. Germline V lookup: CDR1 MGHRA, CDR2 YSYEKL. DNA for the CDR3: TGCGCCAGCAGCCAAGAAATTTCGGGGGCGCGGTGGTACTTC. It translates to CASSQEISGARWYF.

This clonotype has at least ten counts. V gene TRBV29-1 combines with J gene TRBJ1-1; 7 nucleotides agree with TRBD1. With V trimmed by 7 bases and J by 11 bases, 13 bases remained unmatched. CDR3 size: 12 residues. The V gene's germline CDR1 is SQVTM and CDR2 ANQGSEA. The CDR3 DNA sequence: TGCAGCGCCTCGGGTAGGGGGCTGACCGCTTTCTTT. This translates into CSASGRGLTAFF.

This clonotype was seen repeatedly, ten times or more. The rearrangement uses TRBV3-1 and TRBJ2-1; D may match TRBD1 or TRBD2 (5 bases each). The germline gives CDR1 LGHDT, CDR2 YNNKEL (reference sequence). Trimming removed 4 bases at V and 7 bases at J, with 17 bases between. The CDR3 is 15 amino acids. The CDR3 region has the DNA TGTGCCAGCAGCCTGGGGGTTGGTAGTTCGAATGAGCAGTTCTTC. This gives the protein CASSLGVGSSNEQFF.

In its sample, this clonotype was seen many times. CDR3 loop: CASSLEQGRSYTF. The CDR3 bases are TGTGCCAGCAGTTTAGAACAGGGTAGAAGCTACACCTTC. The rearrangement links TRBV12-3 or TRBV12-4 to TRBJ1-2; TRBD1 is a possible D gene (6 bases). This CDR3 has 13 amino acids. Trimming stripped 1 base from V and 9 bases from J, with 12 bases between.

This clonotype was observed at least ten times. V gene TRBV6-2 or TRBV6-3 combines with J gene TRBJ2-3; no firm D call. The CDR3 has 12 residues. V lost 7 bases to trimming and J lost 4 bases, with 9 bases between them. In germline, CDR1 is MNHEY, CDR2 SVGEGT. CDR3 sequence (DNA): TGTGCCAGCAAGCCGGGCCCAGATACGCAGTATTTT. It encodes CASKPGPDTQYF.

This clonotype was seen at least ten times. The rearrangement joins TRBV6-6 to TRBJ1-1; D is unclear. The germline gives CDR1 MNHNY, CDR2 SVGAGI (reference sequence). V was trimmed by 2 bases and J by 7 bases, leaving 5 bases between them. There are 11 residues in the CDR3. The CDR3: CASSYHSEAFF. The DNA of the CDR3 is TGTGCCAGCAGTTACCACAGTGAAGCTTTCTTT.

This clonotype was recorded many times. This chain links TRBV5-4 with TRBJ2-3, with a possible D match to TRBD2 (7 bases). The V end was cut by 6 bases, the J end by 6 bases, with 20 bases between. The CDR3 consists of 15 residues. Germline V gene data show CDR1 as SGHNT and CDR2 as YYREEE (reference sequence). In DNA, the CDR3 is TGTGCCAGCACGGGGGCGGGAGTAGGATCGGATACGCAGTATTTT. Residues: CASTGAGVGSDTQYF.

There are many counts of this clonotype. V usage is TRBV20-1 and J usage is TRBJ2-4, with D hard to call. V lost 3 bases to trimming and J lost 0 bases, with 15 bases between them. The CDR3 length is 16 residues. Germline V gene sequence: CDR1 DFQATT, CDR2 SNEGSKA (reference sequence). CDR3 amino acids: CSASSWAVLAKNIQYF. The CDR3 coding sequence is TGCAGTGCTAGTAGTTGGGCAGTCCTAGCCAAAAACATTCAGTACTTC.

The chain combines TRBV5-1 with TRBJ2-4, with no clear D. The length of the CDR3 is 15 residues. Per the germline V gene, CDR1 is SGHRS and CDR2 is YFSETQ. V shed 0 bases and J shed 7 bases, with 14 bases lying between them. In DNA, the CDR3 is TGCGCCAGCAGCTTGGTTCCAGACGAAGGTAACATTCAGTACTTC. Translation: CASSLVPDEGNIQYF.

The V call is TRBV28, the J call TRBJ2-1; D perhaps matches TRBD2 (6 bases). This CDR3 contains 14 residues. Germline CDR1 and CDR2: MDHEN and SYDVKM. Between the trimmed V and J ends, which lost 8 bases and 1 base, there was a span of 12 bases. CDR3: CASAEGRSYNEQFF. The DNA of the CDR3 is TGTGCCAGCGCGGAGGGGCGATCCTACAATGAGCAGTTCTTC. Full variable domain (outside the CDR3, taken from reference TRBV28 and TRBJ2-1): DVKVTQSSRYLVKRTGEKVFLECVQDMDHENMFWYRQDPGLGLRLIYFSYDVKMKEKGDIPEGYSVSREKKERFSLILESASTNQTSMYLCASAEGRSYNEQFFGPGTRLTVL.

This clonotype was picked up many times. The V call is TRBV5-1, the J call TRBJ2-7, with D maybe TRBD2 (7 bases). Germline-derived CDR1 and CDR2 are SGHRS and YFSETQ. V shed 7 bases and J shed 4 bases, with 15 bases lying between them. This CDR3 contains 13 residues. This CDR3 is CASEEGRGYEQYF. CDR3 sequence (DNA): TGCGCCAGCGAGGAGGGGAGGGGGTACGAGCAGTACTTC.

This clonotype was counted ten times or more. The CDR3 sequence: CASSSGTIQETQYF. The CDR3, as DNA: TGTGCCAGTAGTTCCGGGACTATCCAAGAGACCCAGTACTTC. The chain employs TRBV19 and TRBJ2-5; TRBD2 matches at 7 bases. Germline V gives CDR1 LNHDA, CDR2 SQIVND (reference sequence). The CDR3 has 14 amino acids. Trimming removed 5 bases from V and 1 base from J; junction bases left unmatched: 4.

Ten or more counts support this clonotype. The chain recombines TRBV19 with TRBJ2-5; TRBD1 agrees at 10 bases. Germline trimming cut 5 bases from V and 5 bases from J; bases unmatched to any gene: 8. Germline-derived CDR1 and CDR2 are LNHDA and SQIVND (reference sequence). The CDR3 loop spans 15 amino acids. The CDR3 DNA reads as TGTGCCAGTAGTCCGAGGGACAGGGGATACGAGACCCAGTACTTC. It translates to CASSPRDRGYETQYF.

This clonotype has at least ten counts. The V gene is TRBV19, the J gene TRBJ2-1, with a tentative D call TRBD2 (6 bases). V shed 7 bases and J shed 8 bases, with 9 bases lying between them. CDR3 length equals 11 residues. CDR1 is LNHDA and CDR2 is SQIVND in the germline V gene (reference sequence). Written as DNA, the CDR3 is TGTGCCAGTACCCCTAGCGATGAGCAGTTCTTC. Its protein is CASTPSDEQFF. The full variable domain, completed using reference TRBV19 and TRBJ2-1, is DGGITQSPKYLFRKEGQNVTLSCEQNLNHDAMYWYRQDPGQGLRLIYYSQIVNDFQKGDIAEGYSVSREKKESFPLTVTSAQKNPTAFYLCASTPSDEQFFGPGTRLTVL.

This clonotype has ten or more counts. The genes are TRBV6-5 and TRBJ1-6, with a tentative D call TRBD1 (5 bases). Between the trimmed V and J ends, which lost 6 bases and 7 bases, there was a span of 13 bases. The CDR3 has 14 amino acids. Germline V gene data show CDR1 as MNHEY and CDR2 as SVGAGI. CDR3 coding DNA: TGTGCCAGCAGGAAGGGGCAGTTCAATTCACCCCTCCACTTT. It yields the protein CASRKGQFNSPLHF.

In this sample, this clonotype is medium-sized. V and J are TRBV4-1 and TRBJ1-2; 12 positions match TRBD1. CDR3 length: 17 residues. Germline lookup yields CDR1 MGHRA and CDR2 YSYEKL. The ends lost 0 bases at V and 7 bases at J; junction bases unmatched: 9. CDR3 DNA sequence: TGCGCCAGCAGCCAAGATTTTGGGACAGGGGGCGCCTCTGGCTACACCTTC. As protein: CASSQDFGTGGASGYTF.

This clonotype was counted at least ten times. V and J are TRBV28 and TRBJ2-7, with 9 bases fitting TRBD1. Germline V gene lookup returns CDR1 MDHEN and CDR2 SYDVKM. The CDR3 has 15 residues. Unmatched junction bases numbered 12, after V lost 6 bases and J lost 6 bases. The CDR3 is CASSTPGTGIREQYF. CDR3 nucleotide sequence: TGTGCCAGCAGCACACCCGGGACAGGGATACGCGAGCAGTACTTC.

Ten or more counts support this clonotype. The V gene is TRBV10-3, the J gene TRBJ2-5; no clear D. Germline CDR1 is ENHRY and CDR2 is SYGVKD. V lost 4 bases and J lost 2, with 17 bases in between. This CDR3 comprises 16 residues. The CDR3 protein is CAISAGDGASQETQYF. The CDR3 coding sequence is TGTGCCATCAGTGCAGGCGACGGTGCCAGTCAAGAGACCCAGTACTTC.

This clonotype was detected a few times. The chain joins TRBV6-6 to TRBJ1-1; the match to TRBD1 covers 11 bases. Germline-derived CDR1 and CDR2 are MNHNY and SVGAGI (reference sequence). This CDR3 has 16 amino acids. V trimming: 8 bases; J trimming: 1 base; junction bases outside the gene matches: 9. CDR3 DNA: TGTGCCAGCTGCTGGACAGGGGGCGGAAAGAACACTGAAGCTTTCTTT. Amino acids: CASCWTGGGKNTEAFF.

In this sample, this clonotype turned up many times. The rearrangement joins TRBV5-1 to TRBJ2-1, with no clear D. This CDR3 has 14 residues. V lost 1 base, J lost 10 bases, and 15 bases lay in between. Germline CDR1 SGHRS, CDR2 YFSETQ. The chain's CDR3 is CASSLFDRTHEQFF. Here the CDR3 DNA reads TGCGCCAGCAGCTTGTTTGATCGGACCCACGAGCAGTTCTTC. Filled out from reference TRBV5-1 and TRBJ2-1, the complete variable domain reads KAGVTQTPRYLIKTRGQQVTLSCSPISGHRSVSWYQQTPGQGLQFLFEYFSETQRNKGNFPGRFSGRQFSNSRSEMNVSTLELGDSALYLCASSLFDRTHEQFFGPGTRLTVL.

This clonotype showed up just a few times. The V call is TRBV11-1, the J call TRBJ2-3; 13 bases map to TRBD2. Germline V gives CDR1 SGHAT, CDR2 FQDESV (reference sequence). J was trimmed by 1 base and V by 5 bases; bases with no gene match: 6. CDR3 length equals 17 residues. CDR3: CASSPAGTSGGTDTQYF. The DNA for the CDR3 is TGTGCCAGCAGCCCTGCGGGGACTAGCGGGGGCACAGATACGCAGTATTTT.

There are many counts of this clonotype. The chain employs TRBV12-3 or TRBV12-4 and TRBJ1-1; D remains unclear. There are 12 residues in the CDR3. V was pared by 6 bases and J by 3 bases, with 8 bases between. The CDR3, as DNA: TGTGCCAGCAGCCCGGTCTACACTGAAGCTTTCTTT. Its translation is CASSPVYTEAFF.